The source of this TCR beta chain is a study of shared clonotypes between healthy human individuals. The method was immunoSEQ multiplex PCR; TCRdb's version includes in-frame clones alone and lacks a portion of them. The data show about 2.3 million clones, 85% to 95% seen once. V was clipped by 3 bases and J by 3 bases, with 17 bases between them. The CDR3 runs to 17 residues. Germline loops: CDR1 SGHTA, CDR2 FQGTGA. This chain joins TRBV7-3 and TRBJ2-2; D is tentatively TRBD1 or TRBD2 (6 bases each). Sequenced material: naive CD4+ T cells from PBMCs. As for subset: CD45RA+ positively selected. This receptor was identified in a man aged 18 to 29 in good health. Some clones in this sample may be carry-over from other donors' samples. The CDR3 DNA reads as TGTGCCAGCAGCTTCAGAACTAACAGGGACTACACCGGGGAGCTGTTTTTT. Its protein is CASSFRTNRDYTGELFF.